One and the same sample provided the 20 T cell receptor beta chains below, sequenced in a study of shared clonotypes between healthy human individuals. The repertoire was sequenced with immunoSEQ multiplex PCR; TCRdb's copy has only in-frame clones and lacks some. The sample has about 480,000 clones; approximately 79% are singletons. The sample taken for sequencing was PBMCs. The receptors derive from a middle-aged woman in good health. Some clones in this sample may be carry-over from other donors' samples.

The genes are TRBV29-1 and TRBJ2-3; 9 nucleotides align to TRBD2. This CDR3 comprises 16 residues. V lost 7 bases to trimming and J lost 1 base; unmatched junction nucleotides: 12. CDR1 and CDR2 (germline): SQVTM, ANQGSEA. The CDR3 bases are TGCAGCGGGGGGGATAGCGGGAGAACGGGCACAGATACGCAGTATTTT. It is translated as CSGGDSGRTGTDTQYF.

The CDR3 is CSASGLLEQYF. The CDR3 nucleotides read TGCAGTGCTAGTGGGTTGTTGGAGCAGTACTTC. J is TRBJ2-7 and V is TRBV20-1; D is unclear. V was cut by 3 bases and J by 7 bases, with 10 bases left in between. The germline V gene encodes CDR1 DFQATT and CDR2 SNEGSKA (reference sequence). The CDR3 sequence is 11 residues long.

This clone was found once. V usage is TRBV2 and J usage is TRBJ2-4; perhaps TRBD1 as D (5 bases). CDR1 is SNHLY and CDR2 is FYNNEI in the germline V gene. This CDR3 is 13 amino acids long. Trimming stripped 2 bases from V and 3 bases from J, with 5 bases between. This chain's CDR3 is CASSETGKNIQYF. The DNA of the CDR3 is TGTGCCAGCAGTGAAACAGGCAAAAACATTCAGTACTTC.

The chain combines TRBV30 with TRBJ2-7; perhaps TRBD1 as D (6 bases). The V and J ends lost 7 bases and 2 bases respectively, with 12 bases between them. In germline, CDR1 is GTSNPN, CDR2 SVGIG (reference sequence). This CDR3 has 12 residues. The chain's CDR3 is CASGHWTYEQYF. The DNA of the CDR3 is TGTGCCTCGGGACATTGGACCTACGAGCAGTACTTC.

The CDR3 sequence is CASRWSGGASYNEQFF. Here the CDR3 DNA reads TGTGCCAGCAGATGGTCAGGGGGCGCCTCCTACAATGAGCAGTTCTTC. This chain uses TRBV27 with TRBJ2-1; the match to TRBD1 covers 8 bases. The CDR3 is 16 residues long. The junction had 7 bases not matched to a gene; V was cut back by 6 bases and J by 0 bases. Germline loops: CDR1 MNHEY, CDR2 SMNVEV (reference sequence).

The rearrangement links TRBV5-5 to TRBJ1-2; TRBD1 matches at 7 bases. The CDR3 covers 15 residues. After removal of 0 bases from V and 2 bases from J, the junction contained 4 bases not matched to a gene. Germline V lookup: CDR1 SGHKS, CDR2 YYEKEE (reference sequence). CDR3 coding DNA: TGTGCCAGCAGCTTGGCCGGGACAGCCAACTATGGCTACACCTTC. It translates to CASSLAGTANYGYTF.

The rearrangement uses TRBV29-1 and TRBJ2-2, with a possible D match to TRBD1 (6 bases). This CDR3 comprises 15 residues. With 7 bases removed from V and 0 bases from J, the gap between germline ends came to 15 bases. The germline V gene has CDR1 SQVTM and CDR2 ANQGSEA. The CDR3 nucleotides are TGCAGCGCTACCCTGGGGGCGGCGAACACCGGGGAGCTGTTTTTT. Its translation: CSATLGAANTGELFF.

V gene TRBV7-3 combines with J gene TRBJ2-1, with 11 nucleotides matching TRBD2. The J segment lost 9 bases and the V segment lost 11 bases, leaving 9 bases of the junction unmatched. Germline lookup yields CDR1 SGHTA and CDR2 FQGTGA. The CDR3 totals 13 residues. The CDR3 is CASGLAGGGEQFF. The CDR3 region has the DNA TGTGCCTCGGGGCTAGCGGGAGGCGGTGAGCAGTTCTTC.

This clone was detected only a few times. This sequence joins TRBV9 and TRBJ2-5, with 10 bases lining up with TRBD2. V shed 0 bases and J 4 bases; nucleotides not matched to a gene: 6. This CDR3 is 16 amino acids long. Germline loops: CDR1 SGDLS, CDR2 YYNGEE. The CDR3, as DNA: TGTGCCAGCAGCGTAGGGCTAGCGGGAGTAGGAGAGACCCAGTACTTC. Encoded protein: CASSVGLAGVGETQYF.

The V gene is TRBV28, the J gene TRBJ2-7; TRBD2 matches 14 bases. Trimming cost V 3 bases and J 5 bases; bases outside gene matches: 3. The CDR3 loop spans 15 amino acids. Per the germline V gene, CDR1 is MDHEN and CDR2 is SYDVKM. The CDR3 DNA sequence: TGTGCCAGCAGTTTGGGGACTAGCGGGAGCGACGAGCAGTACTTC. Its translation is CASSLGTSGSDEQYF.

CDR3 coding DNA: TGTGCCAGCAGTCAGGGGGTATCTGGAAACACCATATATTTT. It is translated as CASSQGVSGNTIYF. V is TRBV6-1 and J is TRBJ1-3; 7 positions agree with TRBD1. With V trimmed by 5 bases and J by 1 base, 2 bases remained unmatched. Germline values: CDR1 MNHNS, CDR2 SASEGT. The CDR3 has 14 amino acids.

V usage is TRBV18 and J usage is TRBJ2-7, with TRBD1 identical over 8 bases. V trimming: 3 bases; J trimming: 3 bases; junction bases outside the gene matches: 10. This CDR3 region has 16 residues. Per germline, CDR1 KGHSH and CDR2 LQKENI. The CDR3: CASSPTPGTGGYEQYF. CDR3 DNA: TGTGCCAGCTCACCCACGCCCGGGACAGGAGGCTACGAGCAGTACTTC. Complete variable domain (other parts from reference TRBV18 and TRBJ2-7): NAGVMQNPRHLVRRRGQEARLRCSPMKGHSHVYWYRQLPEEGLKFMVYLQKENIIDESGMPKERFSAEFPKEGPSILRIQQVVRGDSAAYFCASSPTPGTGGYEQYFGPGTRLTVT.

CDR3 sequence (DNA): TGTGCCAGCAGCCTCGGGACTAGCGGGTTGGGGGAGCAGTTCTTC. This translates into CASSLGTSGLGEQFF. This chain uses TRBV14 with TRBJ2-1; 12 bases are a match to TRBD2. V was clipped by 4 bases and J by 10 bases; unmatched bases: 8. The CDR3 totals 15 residues. Germline V CDR1 and CDR2: SGHDN, FVKESK.

The gene calls are TRBV19 and TRBJ2-7, with D possibly being TRBD1 (6 bases). V was trimmed by 6 bases and J by 7 bases, leaving 19 bases between them. The CDR3 sequence is 14 residues long. Germline V lookup: CDR1 LNHDA, CDR2 SQIVND (reference sequence). Here the CDR3 reads CASSSSGARGEQYF. For the CDR3, the DNA is TGTGCCAGTAGCTCCTCAGGGGCCAGGGGAGAGCAGTACTTC.

The CDR3 nucleotides read TGTGCCAGCCAAGCTTACCGGCTAGCGGGATACATCTCCTACAATGAGCAGTTCTTC. Residues: CASQAYRLAGYISYNEQFF. The J gene is TRBJ2-1, the V gene TRBV27; 9 nucleotides align to TRBD2. The CDR3 runs to 19 residues. Germline CDR1 is MNHEY and CDR2 is SMNVEV (reference sequence). V trimming: 8 bases; J trimming: 0 bases; junction bases outside the gene matches: 17.

The V call is TRBV27, the J call TRBJ2-7; D remains unclear. V lost 6 bases and J lost 1, with 16 bases in between. Germline CDR1 and CDR2: MNHEY and SMNVEV (reference sequence). The CDR3 is made up of 15 amino acids. DNA for the CDR3: TGTGCCAGCAGCCCCCGCGGAGTTAGATCCTACGAGCAGTACTTC. Amino acid sequence: CASSPRGVRSYEQYF.

This clone was found many times. V is TRBV15 and J is TRBJ2-3; 10 positions match TRBD2. Per germline, CDR1 LNHNV and CDR2 YYDKDF (reference sequence). CDR3 length: 14 residues. V was clipped by 8 bases and J by 0 bases; unmatched bases: 2. CDR3 region: CATASGSSTDTQYF. The CDR3 nucleotides are TGTGCCACCGCTAGCGGGAGTAGCACAGATACGCAGTATTTT.

The chain uses TRBV20-1 and TRBJ2-5; D is uncertain. Trimming left V 4 bases short and J 5 bases short, with 8 bases between. This CDR3 spans 11 amino acids. Germline V gene lookup returns CDR1 DFQATT and CDR2 SNEGSKA (reference sequence). The CDR3 loop is CSAMTWETQYF. The CDR3 nucleotides read TGCAGTGCTATGACATGGGAGACCCAGTACTTC.

V is TRBV6-1 and J is TRBJ1-5, with TRBD1 matching 9 bases. There are 13 residues in the CDR3. Trimming at V came to 5 bases and at J to 6 bases, leaving 2 bases not matched to a gene. The germline gives CDR1 MNHNS, CDR2 SASEGT. CDR3 bases: TGTGCCAGCAGTACACAGGGGGCTCAGCCCCAGCATTTT. Its protein is CASSTQGAQPQHF.

This chain's CDR3 is CASSPTVTSHGYTF. The CDR3 DNA reads as TGTGCCAGCAGCCCGACGGTCACTTCTCATGGCTACACCTTC. V usage is TRBV7-9 and J usage is TRBJ1-2; D is undetermined. CDR3 size: 14 residues. From germline, CDR1 is SEHNR and CDR2 FQNEAQ (reference sequence). Trimming took 5 bases from V and 6 from J, leaving 16 bases between them.